This T cell receptor beta chain came from a study of T cell responses to AZD1222 COVID-19 vaccine. Repertoires were generated with immunoSEQ multiplex PCR, while TCRdb's copy carries only in-frame clones and drops some. The sample includes more than 120,000 clones, roughly 86% seen only once; the top ten take about 4.9%. Per germline, CDR1 MNHEY and CDR2 SMNVEV (reference sequence). With V trimmed by 6 bases and J by 3 bases, 6 bases remained unmatched. CDR3 length: 14 amino acids. The V gene is TRBV27, the J gene TRBJ2-3; 7 bases align to TRBD1. Source: peripheral blood, taken 28 days after the second AZD1222 dose. The TCR sequence derives from an adult who received the AZD1222 COVID-19 vaccine. The CDR3 region has the DNA TGTGCCAGCAGAAGAGACAGGGAAACAGATACGCAGTATTTT. Amino acid sequence: CASRRDRETDTQYF.